This T cell receptor (beta chain) was captured by sequencing in a study of T-cell memory formation after mild COVID-19 (dated by TCRdb to the early 2020s). About the full investigation: TCR sequence clusters from the two donors were found to be largely donor specific. T-cell clones expanding and contracting after mild COVID-19 in a couple of donors were tracked by longitudinal TCRalpha and TCRbeta repertoire sequencing. The cohort was made up of two young adult volunteers, one female and one male, who were previously healthy. The research as a whole found: Clones that contracted from day 15 to 85 showed balanced CD4/CD8 phenotypes, whereas a second wave of clones that expanded from day 15 to 37 leaned towards CD4+. The second-wave clones that peaked on day 37 were not confirmed to be SARS-CoV-2 specific. Contracting CD4+ clones turned up mainly in the CM and EM memory subsets, whereas EMRA was where CD8+ clones were enriched. The detection of some responding clones in pre-infection memory suggests that pre-existing cross-reactive memory T cells joined the SARS-CoV-2 response. The study included only a couple of mild cases, and larger cohorts that include severe cases with pre-infection samples were judged to be necessary.

PBMCs were isolated by Ficoll-Paque density gradient centrifugation. CDR1 and CDR2, per the germline V gene, are SGHRS and YFSETQ. The CDR3 measures 15 amino acids from cysteine to phenylalanine. The CDR3 DNA has 45 bases and is translated from base 1. V is trimmed back by 1 base and J by 6 bases, and the junction contains 6 bases that no gene match accounts for. Instrument used: Illumina NovaSeq 6000. TCRalpha and TCRbeta cDNA libraries were built by 5'RACE with constant-segment primers, adding sample barcodes and unique molecular identifiers. Trizol reagent was used to extract RNA from every sample. The libraries were amplified in two PCR steps, and the second step added a second sample barcode and Illumina TruSeq adapters. Sequencing of the libraries was done on an Illumina NovaSeq, producing 2 x 150 bp paired-end reads. In the source study's methods: The reads were demultiplexed and collapsed into UMI-guided consensus sequences using migec v1.2.7. Using mixcr v2.1.11, UMI consensuses were aligned to TRA and TRB V and J templates and then assembled into clonotypes. Expanded or contracted clonotypes were those called significant by both edgeR and NoisET, with noise models trained on biological replicates. For edgeR calls, a false discovery rate-adjusted p below 0.01 and a log2 fold-change threshold of 1 were applied. As an exploratory analysis of dynamics, max-normalized trajectories of the 1000 most abundant clonotypes were examined with PCA combined with hierarchical clustering. Each responding clone was given a CD4 or CD8 phenotype based on the CD4+ and CD8+ repertoires, which had been sequenced separately. Clones were called with MiXCR by TCRdb after fastp trimmed the public reads at Q25, and only in-frame beta chains were retained. Every entry covers one CDR3 protein and lists the most common genes and DNA from its rows. The V and J calls reflect TCRdb's pipeline rather than the authors' work. The sample profile shows approximately 350,000 distinct CDR3 sequences; 13% to 15% of them were found once. The ten top clones hold around a fifth of the sample.

Notes on this clonotype: It has no known antigen specificity. It has no much larger one-base neighbor in the sample; base qualities were not kept.

The V and J genes are TRBV5-1 and TRBJ1-2; 10 nucleotides in the junction match TRBD1. The sequencing input was PBMCs or a T cell subset sorted from them (not recorded which). The source of this sequence is a man younger than 35 who had mild COVID-19 (a few samples of this study predate the infection). The sample titles of this study are shuffled in the database, so cell type and time point are left out; the donor was told from shared clones. CDR3 protein: CASSLRFGQGDGYTF. The DNA sequence is given as TGCGCCAGCAGCTTGCGCTTCGGACAGGGGGATGGCTACACCTTC.